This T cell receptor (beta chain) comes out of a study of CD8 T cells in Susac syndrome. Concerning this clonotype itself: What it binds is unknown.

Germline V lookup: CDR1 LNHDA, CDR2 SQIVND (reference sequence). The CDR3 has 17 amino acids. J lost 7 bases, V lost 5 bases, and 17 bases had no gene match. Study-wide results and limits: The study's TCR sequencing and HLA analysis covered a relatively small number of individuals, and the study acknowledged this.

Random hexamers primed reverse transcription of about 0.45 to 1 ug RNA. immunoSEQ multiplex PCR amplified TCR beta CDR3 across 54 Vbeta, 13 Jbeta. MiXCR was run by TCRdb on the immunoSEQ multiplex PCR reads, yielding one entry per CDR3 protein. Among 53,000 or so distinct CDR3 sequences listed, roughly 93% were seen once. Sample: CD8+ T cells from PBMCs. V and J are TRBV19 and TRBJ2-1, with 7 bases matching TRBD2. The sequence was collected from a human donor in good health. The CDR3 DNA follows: TGTGCCAGTAGTTTCGGACGCGCGGGAGTGCGAATTAATGAGCAGTTCTTC. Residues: CASSFGRAGVRINEQFF. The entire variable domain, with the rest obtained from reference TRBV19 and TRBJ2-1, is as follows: DGGITQSPKYLFRKEGQNVTLSCEQNLNHDAMYWYRQDPGQGLRLIYYSQIVNDFQKGDIAEGYSVSREKKESFPLTVTSAQKNPTAFYLCASSFGRAGVRINEQFFGPGTRLTVL.